This entry lists 3 T cell receptor beta chains sequenced from one sample in a study of monozygotic twins with inflammatory bowel disease. TCRdb reprocessed the 5' RACE reads; each CDR3 protein has one entry and no DNA is given. The table for this sample gives over 350,000 distinct CDR3 sequences. Sequencing was carried out using blood. These receptors all stem from a human donor with ulcerative colitis or Crohn's disease, or a healthy co-twin of an affected twin (not recorded which).

The chain uses TRBV20-1 and TRBJ2-5; TCRdb calls TRBD2, which cannot be checked without DNA. Germline CDR1 is DFQATT and CDR2 is SNEGSKA (reference sequence). The length of the CDR3 is 17 residues. CDR3 loop: CSASILGASGAKETQYF.

The J gene is TRBJ1-1, the V gene TRBV28; TCRdb lists TRBD1, though no DNA is available to test this call. Germline V gene lookup returns CDR1 MDHEN and CDR2 SYDVKM. This CDR3 has 16 amino acids. The CDR3 sequence is CASSVGRDDLNTEAFF. The whole variable domain, remainder taken from reference TRBV28 and TRBJ1-1, is DVKVTQSSRYLVKRTGEKVFLECVQDMDHENMFWYRQDPGLGLRLIYFSYDVKMKEKGDIPEGYSVSREKKERFSLILESASTNQTSMYLCASSVGRDDLNTEAFFGQGTRLTVV.

This rearrangement joins TRBV7-3 to TRBJ2-4; the D gene TCRdb calls, TRBD1, cannot be checked with no DNA. The CDR3 contains 22 residues. The germline V gene encodes CDR1 SGHTA and CDR2 FQGTGA. The CDR3 here is CASSSRTGTPGGRSDGKNMQYF.